This TCR beta chain was observed in a study of T cells in Graves' hyperthyroidism and ophthalmopathy. Study conclusions and caveats: Most clonotypes expanded in the thyroid (above 0.001) were also present in blood.

Ophthalmopathy in the patients scored at least 3 on Clinical Activity Score and at least 4 on NOSPECS grade, lasting under 3 months. This clonotype was picked up many times. Antigen: not known. RNA transcripts served as the template for amplifying TCR beta CDR3 regions. The TCR CDR3 was amplified in a first-round RT-PCR using the HTBI primer set. TCRdb re-analysed the multiplex PCR reads in MiXCR, keeping a single row per CDR3 protein. The table shows nearly 250,000 distinct CDR3 sequences, with approximately 25% occurring only once. The clonotype comes from a middle-aged woman with Graves' ophthalmopathy. Input material: blood.

In nucleotides, the CDR3 is TGCAGTGCAGCCGACGGCACTGAAGCTTTCTTT. It yields the protein CSAADGTEAFF. The chain combines TRBV20-1 with TRBJ1-1; no reliable D call. CDR3 size: 11 residues. Germline lookup yields CDR1 DFQATT and CDR2 SNEGSKA (reference sequence). Trimming cost V 6 bases and J 4 bases, with 9 bases left between them.